Described below is a single T cell receptor (beta chain) sequence and its context. This sample is drawn from a study of blood T cell repertoires in COVID-19. Study-wide background: The analysed material was cDNA or gDNA that came from T cells, B-cell-depleted T cells, or PBMCs.

Clones were read by immunoSEQ multiplex PCR, and TCRdb kept only the in-frame ones, dropping some. The table has under 300,000 clones, about 85% seen once; the top ten hold about 6.9%. The CDR3 loop spans 19 amino acids. Germline V gene data show CDR1 as SGHKS and CDR2 as YYEKEE (reference sequence). V lost 2 bases to trimming and J lost 5 bases; unmatched junction nucleotides: 15. The age range of participants was about 18 to 100 years, with residence in about 25 US areas. Each participant's cohort was designated according to participant-reported clinical history. The TCR sequence derives from a woman in her 30s with acute COVID-19. V and J are TRBV5-5 and TRBJ2-1, with 11 bases fitting TRBD2. The sequenced sample consisted of PBMCs or T cells enriched from blood (not recorded which). The CDR3: CASSLRLAGGSRADNEQFF. In DNA, the CDR3 is TGTGCCAGCAGCTTACGTCTAGCGGGGGGCTCAAGGGCGGACAATGAGCAGTTCTTC.